Shown below are 4 T cell receptor beta chains from a single sample sequenced in a study of blood T cell repertoires in COVID-19. Only in-frame clones appear in the TCRdb table, and some are missing; sequencing was by immunoSEQ multiplex PCR. Of 89,000 or so clones in the sample, roughly 90% were seen once. The sample comprised peripheral blood. All receptors come from a man in his fifties with COVID-19, enrolled during active disease.

V usage is TRBV7-9 and J usage is TRBJ2-3, with D perhaps TRBD1 (6 bases). V shed 5 bases and J shed 4 bases, with 13 bases lying between them. From germline, CDR1 is SEHNR and CDR2 FQNEAQ (reference sequence). The length of the CDR3 is 14 residues. CDR3 loop: CASSRSDRSDTQYF. The CDR3 nucleotides are TGTGCCAGCAGCCGCTCGGACAGATCAGATACGCAGTATTTT.

The chain employs TRBV5-6 and TRBJ2-1, with TRBD2 as a possible D gene (6 bases). The CDR3 length is 14 residues. Germline CDR1 is SGHDT and CDR2 is YYEEEE. The V end was cut by 7 bases, the J end by 7 bases, with 18 bases between. CDR3 DNA: TGTGCCAGCGGGATTCGGGGGAGTCCAAATGAGCAGTTCTTC. Amino acids: CASGIRGSPNEQFF. Drawing the rest from reference TRBV5-6 and TRBJ2-1, the complete variable domain is DAGVTQSPTHLIKTRGQQVTLRCSPKSGHDTVSWYQQALGQGPQFIFQYYEEEERQRGNFPDRFSGHQFPNYSSELNVNALLLGDSALYLCASGIRGSPNEQFFGPGTRLTVL.

V gene TRBV15 combines with J gene TRBJ2-6; possibly TRBD2 for D (7 bases). The V and J ends lost 0 bases and 2 bases respectively, with 11 bases between them. The CDR3 length is 17 residues. Germline V gives CDR1 LNHNV, CDR2 YYDKDF (reference sequence). Here the CDR3 DNA reads TGTGCCACCAGCAGAGATCGGGGGGCCCCTGGGGCCAACGTCCTGACTTTC. Translating it yields CATSRDRGAPGANVLTF.

The V and J genes are TRBV2 and TRBJ2-1; D is undetermined. The ends were cut back, 4 bases at V and 12 bases at J, with 7 bases in the middle. CDR3 length: 10 residues. CDR1 and CDR2 from the germline V gene are SNHLY and FYNNEI. CDR3 DNA sequence: TGTGCCAGCAGTGTTGTCGGGCAGTTCTTC. As protein: CASSVVGQFF.